Listed below are T cell receptor beta chains from one sample, sequenced in a study of blood T cells in healthy people across ages. Using its own MiXCR run on the 5' RACE reads, TCRdb lists one record per CDR3 protein. The top ten hold approximately 2.9% of the sample, which has more than 650,000 distinct CDR3 sequences, around 25% seen once. This same sample was also taken into another study, of T cells of mothers and their children.

What was sequenced was blood. These receptors came from a boy between 10 and 17 years old in good health. CDR3s leave out the opening cysteine and the closing phenylalanine or tryptophan. The D gene is left open where the match is weak.

CDR3 protein,J gene,D gene,V gene
GAGAGANTGELF,TRBJ2-2,-,TRBV29-1
ATGGDSRVETQY,TRBJ2-5,-,TRBV24-1
SATRGYEQY,TRBJ2-7,TRBD1,TRBV20-1
ASSEDTSNEKLF,TRBJ1-4,-,TRBV2
ATSRGPRAGFEQY,-,-,TRBV15
SLRGTNLFEQY,TRBJ2-5,TRBD2,TRBV20-1
ASDQGTGVNQPQH,TRBJ1-5,TRBD1,TRBV28
ASSLVGARPGELF,TRBJ2-2,-,TRBV5-5
SAWGDRGSYEQY,TRBJ2-7,TRBD1,TRBV20-1
SARRGATSYEQF,-,TRBD2,TRBV20-1
ASSSSGGSKNIQY,TRBJ2-4,TRBD1,TRBV5-1
ASSPLGWSYEQY,-,-,TRBV12-3/TRBV12-4
ASRRTGTNEQF,TRBJ2-1,TRBD1,TRBV6-1
ASSLQMDQPQH,TRBJ1-5,-,TRBV12-3/TRBV12-4
ASSPGDGLAKNIQY,TRBJ2-4,-,TRBV18
ASSQGGAAADTQY,TRBJ2-3,-,TRBV4-1
ASSQSIQRAWGYGYT,TRBJ1-2,-,TRBV6-1
ASSLGGQLRSQY,TRBJ2-5,-,TRBV28